This T cell receptor beta chain stems from a study of T cells in Graves' hyperthyroidism and ophthalmopathy. Duration under 3 months, a NOSPECS grade of at least 4, and a Clinical Activity Score of at least 3 characterized the ophthalmopathy patients. Germline CDR1 reads SEHNR; CDR2 reads FQNEAQ (reference sequence). Deletions cut 5 bases from V and 0 bases from J, with 16 bases between. The CDR3 is 16 amino acids. Template material for amplifying TCR beta CDR3 regions consisted of RNA transcripts. In the first-round RT-PCR of the TCR CDR3, the HTBI primer set was used. One entry per CDR3 protein, called by TCRdb with MiXCR from the multiplex PCR reads. The data show about 330,000 distinct CDR3 sequences, roughly 15% seen once.

This chain joins TRBV7-9 and TRBJ1-1, with no clear D. Sequenced input: blood. The TCR was taken from a woman in her thirties or forties with Graves' ophthalmopathy. CDR3 sequence reads: CASSPYAVSMNTEAFF. The CDR3 region has the DNA TGTGCCAGCAGCCCCTATGCCGTAAGTATGAACACTGAAGCTTTCTTT.